Listed below are T cell receptor beta chains from one sample, sequenced in a study of beta chain features in type 1 diabetes. TCRdb keeps only in-frame clones here, not all; method: immunoSEQ multiplex PCR. The sample holds a few hundred thousand clones; approximately 13% are singletons and the top ten take nearly 0.015%. The specimen was naive CD4+ T cells from blood. The origin of the receptors is a woman aged 18-29 years with type 1 diabetes. Each CDR3 is given without its conserved first and last residue. Part of the rows lack a size; the others show once, few, many or a class for expanded clones.

V	size	length	J	CDR3
TRBV7-8	few	14	TRBJ2-2	ASTPARGEPTGELF
TRBV5-4	NA	15	TRBJ2-2	ASSSGQDNSNTGELF
TRBV11-2	NA	15	TRBJ2-3	ASSLVLDRGMGDTQY
TRBV14	few	14	TRBJ2-1	ASSQGIDKYYNEQF
TRBV29-1	many	12	TRBJ2-3	SSQTSGTTDTQY
TRBV5-1	NA	13	TRBJ2-3	ASSSMTGSADTQY
TRBV19	once	14	TRBJ2-3	ASSMRPSASTDTQY
TRBV16	few	14	TRBJ2-1	ASSQFSARSYNEQF
TRBV10-3	NA	15	TRBJ2-5	AISASKTSGNFETQY
TRBV2	few	13	TRBJ1-5	ASSGSLWGGQPQH
TRBV21-1	NA	11	TRBJ2-1	ASSKAKSNEQF
TRBV25-1	few	13	TRBJ2-5	ASSGDRGLGETQY
TRBV29-1	few	9	TRBJ2-7	SATGYYEQY
TRBV4-3	few	13	TRBJ2-5	ASSQSGQTQETQY
TRBV27	NA	13	TRBJ2-1	ASSTRQGADDEQF
TRBV27	NA	12	TRBJ2-3	ASSPTEMRDTQY
TRBV13	NA	13	TRBJ2-1	ASSLVGLAGGEQF
TRBV10-1	few	12	TRBJ2-2	ASSVAGGAGELF
TRBV30	NA	16	TRBJ2-1	AWSAASGRASYYNEQF
TRBV5-1	few	11	TRBJ1-1	ASSFEEGTEAF
TRBV25-1	NA	15	TRBJ2-5	ASSETGSGVGLGTQY
TRBV7-8	NA	16	TRBJ2-3	ASSLGRGFGSGTDTQY
TRBV27	NA	11	TRBJ2-2	ASSLYVAGELF
TRBV5-4	NA	15	TRBJ1-2	ASSLATGAGDDYGYT
TRBV28	few	12	TRBJ2-7	ASSSGTRGYEQY
TRBV27	NA	14	TRBJ2-1	ASSFLPGLADNEQF
TRBV5-1	NA	14	TRBJ2-2	ASSQTSGSLTGELF
TRBV18	once	12	TRBJ2-5	ASSPRQGAETQY
TRBV9	NA	13	TRBJ2-2	ASTQQAGNTGELF
TRBV27	few	13	TRBJ2-7	ASSLSGQGSYEQY
TRBV28	few	11	TRBJ2-1	ASGSTPYNEQF
TRBV11-3	NA	9	TRBJ2-5	ASGHGETQY
TRBV5-4	few	13	TRBJ2-1	ASRYGLAVYNEQF
TRBV7-9	NA	14	TRBJ1-2	ASSRLQGGANYGYT
TRBV30	few	10	TRBJ2-1	AWVAGGWVQF
TRBV18	few	13	TRBJ2-1	ASSPLAGVSNEQF
TRBV4-2	NA	15	TRBJ1-4	ASSQDDGSATNEKLF
TRBV29-1	few	11	TRBJ1-1	SVPGQGYTEAF
TRBV10-3	few	13	TRBJ2-7	AISEPGLAGDEQY
TRBV7-9	few	13	TRBJ2-3	ASSPNRVSTDTQY
TRBV27	NA	13	TRBJ2-5	ASSPRLAGGVTQY
TRBV30	NA	13	TRBJ1-2	AWSSELIRASGYT
TRBV25-1	NA	14	TRBJ2-1	ASSETLAGGRGEQF
TRBV28	few	10	TRBJ2-1	ASSLLNNEQF
TRBV7-9	few	12	TRBJ1-5	ASSPGGSNQPQH
TRBV18	few	11	TRBJ1-2	ASSQPGLYGYT
TRBV30	NA	11	TRBJ2-7	AWGRGLAGEQY
TRBV7-6	few	13	TRBJ2-5	ASSRDHRGLGTQY
TRBV7-8	NA	13	TRBJ2-2	ASSPSGRATGELF
TRBV2	NA	12	TRBJ1-2	ASSPQGARGGYT
TRBV30	few	11	TRBJ2-3	AWRRGRRDTQY
TRBV18	few	12	TRBJ1-1	ASSPVRGGTEAF
TRBV28	few	12	TRBJ1-5	ASINPGGNQPQH
TRBV5-1	NA	10	TRBJ2-5	ARSRGTETQY
TRBV7-2	NA	14	TRBJ2-3	ASILTGTGRTDTQY
TRBV29-1	few	9	TRBJ1-4	SVAQMEKLF
TRBV7-3	few	11	TRBJ1-1	ASSPYPGTEAF
TRBV2	NA	11	TRBJ2-4	ASRTLAKNIQY